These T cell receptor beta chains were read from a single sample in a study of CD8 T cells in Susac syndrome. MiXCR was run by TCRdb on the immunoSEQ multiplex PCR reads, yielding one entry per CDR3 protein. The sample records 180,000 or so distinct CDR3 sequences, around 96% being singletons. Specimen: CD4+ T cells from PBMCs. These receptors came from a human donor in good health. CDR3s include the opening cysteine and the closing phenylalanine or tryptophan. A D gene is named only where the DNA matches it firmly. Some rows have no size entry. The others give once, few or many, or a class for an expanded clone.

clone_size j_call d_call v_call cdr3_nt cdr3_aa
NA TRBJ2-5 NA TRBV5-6 TGTGCCAGCAACTTGAGGGGCTTCCAAGAGACCCAGTACTTC CASNLRGFQETQYF
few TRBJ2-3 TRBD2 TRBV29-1 TGCAGCGTTCCGCGGGGGGGCGGCGATACGCAGTATTTT CSVPRGGGDTQYF
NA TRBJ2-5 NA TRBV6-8 TGTGCCAGCAGAAAAGGACAGCAAGAGACCCAGTACTTC CASRKGQQETQYF
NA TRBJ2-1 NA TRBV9 TGTGCCAGCAGCGTAGACCTAAGCTCCTACAATGAGCAGTTCTTC CASSVDLSSYNEQFF
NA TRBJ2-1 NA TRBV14 TGTGCCAGCAGTCCTACACGGCGCTACAATGAGCAGTTCTTC CASSPTRRYNEQFF
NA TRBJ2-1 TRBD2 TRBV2 TGTGCCAGCACGGGGGAGGGAGCCTACAATGAGCAGTTCTTC CASTGEGAYNEQFF
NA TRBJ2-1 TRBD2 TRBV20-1 TGCAGTGCTAGAGGCGGGACTAGCGGGGGGACCTCCTACAATGAGCAGTTCTTC CSARGGTSGGTSYNEQFF
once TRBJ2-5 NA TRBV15 TGTGCCACCAGCAGATCGGGGAGAACCCCAGAGACCCAGTACTTC CATSRSGRTPETQYF
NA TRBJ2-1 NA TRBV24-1 TGTGCCACCAGTGATTCACGGGATTACAATGAGCAGTTCTTC CATSDSRDYNEQFF
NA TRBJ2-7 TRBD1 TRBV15 TGTGCCACCAGCGTCCGACAGGGAATCTACGAGCAGTACTTC CATSVRQGIYEQYF
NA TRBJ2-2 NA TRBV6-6 TGTGCCAGCAGCATACAGCGATCGGCATCCGGGGAGCTGTTTTTT CASSIQRSASGELFF
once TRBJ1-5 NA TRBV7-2 TGTGCCAGCAGCTTAGAGTTGGATCAGCCCCAGCATTTT CASSLELDQPQHF
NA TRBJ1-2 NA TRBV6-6 TGTGCCAGCAGTTACGAACAGGGATACGGCTACACCTTC CASSYEQGYGYTF
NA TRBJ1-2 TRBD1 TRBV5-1 TGCGCCACCGCCATTGGACAGGGCAGTGGCTACACCTTC CATAIGQGSGYTF
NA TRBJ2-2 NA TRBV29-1 TGCAGCGTTGGTCGGGCGGAGAACACCGGGGAGCTGTTTTTT CSVGRAENTGELFF
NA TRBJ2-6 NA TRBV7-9 TGTGCCAGCAGCTTAGTGGGGGTTCTCTCTGGGGCCAACGTCCTGACTTTC CASSLVGVLSGANVLTF
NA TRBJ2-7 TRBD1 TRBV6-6 TGTGCCAGCAGTCCCGGTTGGGACAGGGCCTACGAGCAGTACTTC CASSPGWDRAYEQYF
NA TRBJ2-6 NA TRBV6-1 TGTGCCAGCAGTAGGGACCCAGGCTCTGGGGCCAACGTCCTGACTTTC CASSRDPGSGANVLTF
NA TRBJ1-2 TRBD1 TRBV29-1 TGCAGCGTTAGGGGGCTAAACTATGGCTACACCTTC CSVRGLNYGYTF
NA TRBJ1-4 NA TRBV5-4 TGTGCCAGCAGCGTCTCAACTAATGAAAAACTGTTTTTT CASSVSTNEKLFF
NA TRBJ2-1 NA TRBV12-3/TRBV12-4 TGTGCCAGCAGTTTAGCTCGGAGGGGGGGTCGCAATGAGCAGTTCTTC CASSLARRGGRNEQFF
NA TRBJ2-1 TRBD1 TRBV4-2 TGTGCCAGCAGCCAAGGAGGGACAGGGTACAATGAGCAGTTCTTC CASSQGGTGYNEQFF
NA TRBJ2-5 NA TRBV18 TGTGCCAGCTCACCTCAACGGGCATCACATCTCAGAGAGACCCAGTACTTC CASSPQRASHLRETQYF
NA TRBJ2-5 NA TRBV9 TGTGCCAGCAGCGCAAGGGGCCTAACCATGGAGACCCAGTACTTC CASSARGLTMETQYF
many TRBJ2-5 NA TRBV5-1 TGTGCCAGCAGCTTAGGGGAAGAGACCCAGTACTTC CASSLGEETQYF
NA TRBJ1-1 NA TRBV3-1 TGTGCCAGCAGCCAAGCCTCGGAGGCTTTCTTT CASSQASEAFF
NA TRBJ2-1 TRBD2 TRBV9 TGTGCCAGCAGCGTTATTAGCGGGGCTACCTACAATGAGCAGTTCTTC CASSVISGATYNEQFF
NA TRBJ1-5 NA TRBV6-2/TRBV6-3 TGTGCCAGCAGTTATTCGCAGAGGCAAATCAATCAGCCCCAGCATTTT CASSYSQRQINQPQHF
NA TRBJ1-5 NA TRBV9 TGTGCCAGCAGCGTAGGGACGGTGGGCAATCAGCCCCAGCATTTT CASSVGTVGNQPQHF
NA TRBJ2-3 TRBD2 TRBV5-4 TGTGCCAGCAGCTCCCAGGGACTAACAGATACGCAGTATTTT CASSSQGLTDTQYF
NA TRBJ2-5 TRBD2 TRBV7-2 TGTGCCAGCAGCTTACGGCTAGCGGGGGAGGGGACCCAGTACTTC CASSLRLAGEGTQYF
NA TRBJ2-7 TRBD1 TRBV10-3 TGTGCCATCAGTGACCAACAGGGGTACGAGCAGTACTTC CAISDQQGYEQYF
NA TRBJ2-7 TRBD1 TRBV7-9 TGTGCCAGCAGCTCCGGGACAGGGGGCTTCTACGAGCAGTACTTC CASSSGTGGFYEQYF
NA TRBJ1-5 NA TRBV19 TGTGCCAGTAGTATAGGGGCTCAGCCCCAGCATTTT CASSIGAQPQHF
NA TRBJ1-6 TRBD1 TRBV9 TGTGCCAGCAGCGAACAGGGGGCCGGTTCACCCCTCCACTTT CASSEQGAGSPLHF
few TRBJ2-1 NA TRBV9 TGTGCCAGCAGCGTAGCGGCAGGGGGGTACAATGAGCAGTTCTTC CASSVAAGGYNEQFF
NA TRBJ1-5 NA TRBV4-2 TGTGCCAGCAGCCAAGTCGGGAGCAATCAGCCCCAGCATTTT CASSQVGSNQPQHF
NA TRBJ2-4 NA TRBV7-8 TGTGCCAGCAGCCAACAGGGTGGGGGCAAAAACATTCAGTACTTC CASSQQGGGKNIQYF
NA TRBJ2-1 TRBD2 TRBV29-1 TGCAGCGTTGTTGGTAGCGGGGGGTGGGATGAGCAGTTCTTC CSVVGSGGWDEQFF
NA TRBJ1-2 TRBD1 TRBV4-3 TGCGCCAGCAGCCAAGTCGAACAGGGGTTTGGCTACACCTTC CASSQVEQGFGYTF